Below, 24 T cell receptor beta chains from the same sample are listed, as sequenced in a study of blood T cell repertoires in COVID-19. Data came from immunoSEQ multiplex PCR; TCRdb stores just in-frame clones and leaves some out. Seen here are 250,000 or so clones, about nine tenths observed once, and the top ten hold about 1%. Material for sequencing was PBMCs or T cells enriched from blood (not recorded which). The origin of the receptors is a man aged 50-60 years who had been exposed to COVID-19.

The V and J genes are TRBV4-1 and TRBJ2-5; TRBD2 aligns across 15 bases. CDR1 and CDR2 (germline): MGHRA, YSYEKL. Trimming removed 5 bases from V and 5 bases from J; junction bases left unmatched: 12. The CDR3 is 18 residues long. The CDR3 bases are TGCGCCAGCAGCTCTACAGGGGGACTAGCGGGAGGATGGGAGACCCAGTACTTC. Translating gives CASSSTGGLAGGWETQYF.

The chain combines TRBV19 with TRBJ1-5; D ambiguous. Trimming shortened V by 2 bases and J by 5 bases, and 16 bases separated the two germline ends. Germline assignment: CDR1 LNHDA and CDR2 SQIVND (reference sequence). The CDR3 totals 16 residues. CDR3 sequence reads: CASSISAGFYDQPQHF. CDR3 DNA: TGTGCCAGTAGTATATCTGCGGGCTTCTACGATCAGCCCCAGCATTTT. Based on the CDR3 plus reference TRBV19 and TRBJ1-5, the full variable domain is DGGITQSPKYLFRKEGQNVTLSCEQNLNHDAMYWYRQDPGQGLRLIYYSQIVNDFQKGDIAEGYSVSREKKESFPLTVTSAQKNPTAFYLCASSISAGFYDQPQHFGDGTRLSIL.

The chain joins TRBV18 to TRBJ1-5, with TRBD1 identical over 7 bases. J lost 0 bases, V lost 4 bases, and 3 bases had no gene match. Germline V gene sequence: CDR1 KGHSH, CDR2 LQKENI. The CDR3 is made up of 15 amino acids. CDR3 bases: TGTGCCAGCTCACTGGGACAGACTAGCAATCAGCCCCAGCATTTT. Protein sequence: CASSLGQTSNQPQHF.

The genes are TRBV19 and TRBJ2-1, with 10 bases fitting TRBD2. The CDR3 runs to 15 residues. V shed 2 bases, J shed 6 bases, and the junction held 4 bases outside the gene matches. Germline CDR1 and CDR2: LNHDA and SQIVND (reference sequence). The CDR3 sequence is CASSIFLAGVNEQFF. The CDR3 DNA follows: TGTGCCAGTAGTATATTTCTAGCGGGAGTCAATGAGCAGTTCTTC.

The chain is built from TRBV21-1 and TRBJ2-2; the tabulated D call, TRBD1, remains unverified against the DNA. TRBV21-1 is classified as a pseudogene. The CDR3 length is 22 residues. The DNA of the CDR3 is TGTGCCAGCAGCAAAGAGGTGTGCGGGACAGGACGGAAAACATCGAACACCGGGGAGCTGTTTTTT. Its translation: CASSKEVCGTGRKTSNTGELFF.

The rearrangement joins TRBV9 to TRBJ2-2, with D possibly being TRBD2 (6 bases). V lost 4 bases, J lost 0 bases, and 16 bases lay in between. The CDR3 is 17 residues long. Germline loops: CDR1 SGDLS, CDR2 YYNGEE. This CDR3 is CASSPGGAGTNTGELFF. The CDR3, as DNA: TGTGCCAGCAGCCCGGGTGGGGCGGGGACGAACACCGGGGAGCTGTTTTTT.

The genes are TRBV5-6 and TRBJ2-7; D is unclear. CDR1 SGHDT and CDR2 YYEEEE come from the germline V gene. This CDR3 comprises 13 residues. Trimming took off 0 bases at V and 3 bases at J, with 7 bases between the two ends. CDR3 loop: CASSLGLIYEQYF. CDR3 in DNA: TGTGCCAGCAGCTTGGGGCTGATCTACGAGCAGTACTTC.

This clone was detected a few times. The chain couples TRBV7-2 to TRBJ1-3; 9 nucleotides agree with TRBD1. J was trimmed by 3 bases and V by 4 bases; bases with no gene match: 4. The CDR3 extends over 15 amino acids. From germline, CDR1 is SGHTA and CDR2 FQGNSA. Written as DNA, the CDR3 is TGTGCCAGCAGCTCCGACAGGGGGTTTGGAAACACCATATATTTT. Translation gives CASSSDRGFGNTIYF.

The chain carries TRBV20-1 and TRBJ1-1; D call uncertain. Trimming cost V 3 bases and J 1 base, with 18 bases left between them. Germline CDR1 reads DFQATT; CDR2 reads SNEGSKA (reference sequence). The CDR3 loop spans 16 amino acids. The CDR3 protein is CSASHWAKTTNTEAFF. In DNA, the CDR3 is TGCAGTGCTAGTCATTGGGCAAAAACAACGAACACTGAAGCTTTCTTT.

The chain recombines TRBV18 with TRBJ2-6; 9 nucleotides match TRBD2. Germline CDR1 and CDR2: KGHSH and LQKENI. The junction had 8 bases not matched to a gene; V was cut back by 1 base and J by 4 bases. There are 18 residues in the CDR3. For the CDR3, the DNA is TGTGCCAGCTCACCACTGGTAGCGGGAGTATCCGGGGCCAACGTCCTGACTTTC. Translation gives CASSPLVAGVSGANVLTF. The full variable domain, rest sourced from reference TRBV18 and TRBJ2-6, is NAGVMQNPRHLVRRRGQEARLRCSPMKGHSHVYWYRQLPEEGLKFMVYLQKENIIDESGMPKERFSAEFPKEGPSILRIQQVVRGDSAAYFCASSPLVAGVSGANVLTFGAGSRLTVL.

The chain combines TRBV9 with TRBJ1-3, with 10 bases aligning to TRBD1. Germline CDR1 and CDR2: SGDLS and YYNGEE. The CDR3 loop spans 18 amino acids. Trimming cost V 3 bases and J 6 bases; bases outside gene matches: 15. CDR3 sequence reads: CASSGGTGAAGWENTIYF. The DNA of the CDR3 is TGTGCCAGCAGCGGTGGGACAGGGGCCGCGGGTTGGGAAAACACCATATATTTT.

The rearrangement joins TRBV20-1 to TRBJ1-6, with TRBD1 identical over 8 bases. CDR1 is DFQATT, CDR2 SNEGSKA, per germline (reference sequence). The CDR3 runs 17 residues. J gave up 5 bases and V 3 bases, and 12 bases lay outside the gene matches. The DNA of the CDR3 is TGCAGTGCTAGTGTCCGGCGTTCGACAGGGGATAATTCACCCCTCCACTTT. Its protein product is CSASVRRSTGDNSPLHF.

The genes are TRBV4-1 and TRBJ2-2, with 8 bases that match TRBD1. Germline CDR1 reads MGHRA; CDR2 reads YSYEKL. CDR3 size: 16 residues. V trimming: 1 base; J trimming: 5 bases; junction bases outside the gene matches: 6. CDR3 bases: TGCGCCAGCAGCCAAGGGCAGGGGGCGTGGACCGGGGAGCTGTTTTTT. This translates into CASSQGQGAWTGELFF.

This clone has just one count. This chain connects TRBV9 to TRBJ2-1; 14 nucleotides align to TRBD2. Per germline, CDR1 SGDLS and CDR2 YYNGEE. The V gene end was trimmed by 5 bases and the J gene end by 6 bases; junction bases not matched to a gene: 1. CDR3 size: 14 residues. The chain's CDR3 is CASSGLAGGNEQFF. The CDR3 nucleotides are TGTGCCAGCAGTGGACTAGCGGGAGGCAATGAGCAGTTCTTC.

The chain is built from TRBV6-5 and TRBJ1-3, with D hard to call. V lost 8 bases to trimming and J lost 0 bases, with 11 bases between them. The CDR3 sequence is 14 residues long. Per the germline V gene, CDR1 is MNHEY and CDR2 is SVGAGI. The CDR3: CASQRASSGNTIYF. CDR3 DNA: TGTGCCAGCCAGCGCGCAAGCTCTGGAAACACCATATATTTT.

The chain combines TRBV5-6 with TRBJ2-3; 8 nucleotides align to TRBD2. Germline lookup yields CDR1 SGHDT and CDR2 YYEEEE. V dropped 1 base and J dropped 1; count of bases not matched to a gene: 5. The CDR3 covers 16 residues. The CDR3 here is CASSLFAGGGTDTQYF. CDR3 in DNA: TGTGCCAGCAGCTTGTTTGCGGGAGGTGGCACAGATACGCAGTATTTT.

The chain employs TRBV3-1 (or the pseudogene TRBV3-2) and TRBJ1-4; D not certain. CDR1 LGHDT and CDR2 YNNKEL come from the germline V gene (reference sequence). The V end was cut by 4 bases, the J end by 0 bases, with 18 bases between. This CDR3 contains 18 residues. The CDR3 reads CASSRPTIVAATNEKLFF. The CDR3 region has the DNA TGTGCCAGCAGCCGCCCCACGATAGTAGCGGCAACTAATGAAAAACTGTTTTTT.

The chain joins TRBV7-9 to TRBJ2-2; D may be TRBD1 (6 bases). This CDR3 spans 14 amino acids. The germline V gene has CDR1 SEHNR and CDR2 FQNEAQ (reference sequence). The V end was cut by 8 bases, the J end by 4 bases, with 14 bases between. The CDR3 sequence: CASRRTAFTGELFF. CDR3 nucleotides: TGTGCCAGCCGACGGACAGCCTTCACCGGGGAGCTGTTTTTT.

The chain uses TRBV11-2 and TRBJ2-1; possibly TRBD2 for D (6 bases). CDR1 is SGHAT, CDR2 FQNNGV, per germline. This CDR3 comprises 12 residues. V lost 6 bases and J lost 10, with 13 bases in between. CDR3 nucleotide sequence: TGTGCCAGCAGTACCTCTGGGGGGGAGCAGTTCTTC. As protein: CASSTSGGEQFF. The variable domain in full, completed from reference TRBV11-2 and TRBJ2-1, reads EAGVAQSPRYKIIEKRQSVAFWCNPISGHATLYWYQQILGQGPKLLIQFQNNGVVDDSQLPKDRFSAERLKGVDSTLKIQPAKLEDSAVYLCASSTSGGEQFFGPGTRLTVL.

The chain uses TRBV7-9 and TRBJ2-5; TRBD2 matches at 13 bases. CDR1 and CDR2 from the germline V gene are SEHNR and FQNEAQ (reference sequence). The CDR3 covers 16 residues. Trimming took 2 bases from V and 5 from J; bases not matched to a gene: 5. CDR3: CASSLRTSGGGETQYF. The DNA for the CDR3 is TGTGCCAGCAGCTTACGGACTAGCGGGGGTGGGGAGACCCAGTACTTC.

CDR3 in DNA: TGTGCCAGCTCTTCACAGGGACACGCTGCGGGCTATGGCTACACCTTC. Its translation: CASSSQGHAAGYGYTF. The chain links TRBV18 to TRBJ1-2; D possibly corresponds to TRBD1 (6 bases). V was cut by 6 bases and J by 4 bases, with 21 bases left in between. Germline lookup yields CDR1 KGHSH and CDR2 LQKENI. This CDR3 contains 16 residues.

This sequence joins TRBV7-8 and TRBJ2-7; maybe TRBD2 (6 bases). The CDR3 is 14 residues long. Germline CDR1 SGHVS, CDR2 FQNEAQ. Trimming cost V 2 bases and J 2 bases, with 10 bases left between them. In DNA form, the CDR3 reads TGTGCCAGCAGCTTATCGGGACTTACCTACGAGCAGTACGTC. Translating gives CASSLSGLTYEQYV.

The chain links TRBV28 to TRBJ2-7; TRBD1 agrees at 7 bases. The CDR3 is 13 residues long. Trimming at V came to 5 bases and at J to 3 bases, leaving 4 bases not matched to a gene. In germline, CDR1 is MDHEN, CDR2 SYDVKM. CDR3 sequence (DNA): TGTGCCAGCAGTCCCGGACAGGACTACGAGCAGTACTTC. Amino acids: CASSPGQDYEQYF.

The CDR3 protein is CASSQDRGVYYNSPLHF. For the CDR3, the DNA is TGTGCCAGCAGCCAAGATAGAGGTGTGTACTATAATTCACCCCTCCACTTT. The gene calls are TRBV3-1 (or the pseudogene TRBV3-2) and TRBJ1-6; D ambiguous. Per the germline V gene, CDR1 is LGHDT and CDR2 is YNNKEL (reference sequence). Trimming removed 0 bases from V and 3 bases from J, with 12 bases in between. This CDR3 has 17 amino acids.